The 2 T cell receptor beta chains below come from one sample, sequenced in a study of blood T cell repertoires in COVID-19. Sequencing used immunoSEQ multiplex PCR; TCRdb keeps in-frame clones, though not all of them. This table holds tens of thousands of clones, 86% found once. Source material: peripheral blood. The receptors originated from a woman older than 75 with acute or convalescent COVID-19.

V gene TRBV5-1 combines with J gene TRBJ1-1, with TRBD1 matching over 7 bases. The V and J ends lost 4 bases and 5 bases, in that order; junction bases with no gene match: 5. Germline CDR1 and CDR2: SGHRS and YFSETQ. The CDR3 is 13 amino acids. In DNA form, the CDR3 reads TGCGCCAGCAGCGGGCAGGGGGTAACTGAAGCTTTCTTT. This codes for CASSGQGVTEAFF. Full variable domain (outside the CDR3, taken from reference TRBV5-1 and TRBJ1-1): KAGVTQTPRYLIKTRGQQVTLSCSPISGHRSVSWYQQTPGQGLQFLFEYFSETQRNKGNFPGRFSGRQFSNSRSEMNVSTLELGDSALYLCASSGQGVTEAFFGQGTRLTVV.

The DNA of the CDR3 is TGTGCCAGCAATATCCGTCAGATGAAAGCTTTCTTT. This codes for CASNIRQMKAFF. The gene calls are TRBV28 and TRBJ1-1; no firm D call. Germline-derived CDR1 and CDR2 are MDHEN and SYDVKM. V dropped 7 bases and J dropped 9 bases, with 15 bases sitting between them. The CDR3 consists of 12 residues.